The clone carrying this TCR beta chain was recorded a few times. What it recognizes is unknown. The record originates from a study of T and B cells in COVID-19 patients. Study-wide context: The recovered patients had mostly mild to moderate COVID-19 with outpatient management. Of around 21 active-infection patients, over 9 were critically ill with mechanical ventilation or extracorporeal membrane oxygenation.

Multiplex PCR with BIOMED2 TRB-A/B primer pools amplified TRB rearrangements. TCRdb reprocessed the multiplex PCR reads with MiXCR, giving one entry per CDR3 protein. The sample gives around 15,000 distinct CDR3 sequences, 25% to 35% of which show up once; more than 0.9% is in the top ten. The study, taken as a whole, reports: In COVID-19 patients, T cell receptor beta variable and joining gene use was reportedly strongly skewed. Clonality of TRB repertoires was high in active COVID-19; recovery brought above-healthy diversity and richness.

Blood genomic DNA input for TRB amplification was about 250-550 ng. Germline-derived CDR1 and CDR2 are SGHTA and FQGNSA. Trimming cost V 5 bases and J 7 bases, with 10 bases left between them. The CDR3 totals 12 residues. The specimen sequenced was blood. The V call is TRBV7-2, the J call TRBJ2-3; D remains unclear. The receptor was isolated from a human donor who had recovered from COVID-19. The chain's CDR3 is CASSATAHTQYF. The CDR3 region has the DNA TGTGCCAGCAGCGCCACTGCCCATACGCAGTATTTT.